One sample yielded the 24 T cell receptor beta chains listed below, sequenced in a study of blood T cell repertoires in COVID-19. The data were produced by immunoSEQ multiplex PCR, yet TCRdb's version contains in-frame clones alone and is incomplete. The sample consists of over 120,000 clones, roughly four fifths of them appearing once. The sequencing input was PBMCs or T cells enriched from blood (not recorded which). These receptors originate from a middle-aged man who had recovered from COVID-19.

The rearrangement links TRBV24-1 to TRBJ2-1; 8 bases agree with TRBD1. Germline V gives CDR1 KGHDR, CDR2 SFDVKD. V trimming: 4 bases; J trimming: 1 base; junction bases outside the gene matches: 5. The CDR3 has 16 amino acids. The CDR3 nucleotides read TGTGCCACCAGTGACTCCGGACAGGGTTCCTACAATGAGCAGTTCTTC. Translating it yields CATSDSGQGSYNEQFF.

There are a few counts of this clone. V usage is TRBV7-2 and J usage is TRBJ1-1, with D perhaps TRBD1 (5 bases). CDR1 is SGHTA and CDR2 is FQGNSA in the germline V gene. V was shortened by 5 bases and J by 3 bases, with 16 bases between the two germline ends. The CDR3 has 15 residues. CDR3 nucleotide sequence: TGTGCCAGCAGCCAAAGGGGTGGGAGGCACACTGAAGCTTTCTTT. Translated: CASSQRGGRHTEAFF.

As DNA, the CDR3 is TGTGCCAGCACTCTCCTAGCGGTACAGAAAGAAGCTTTCTTT. Translation: CASTLLAVQKEAFF. The chain is built from TRBV2 and TRBJ1-1; no reliable D call. The CDR3 contains 14 residues. V dropped 7 bases and J dropped 8 bases, with 20 bases sitting between them. Looked up from germline, CDR1 is SNHLY and CDR2 is FYNNEI.

This clone was detected once. The chain recombines TRBV4-1 with TRBJ2-3; 15 positions agree with TRBD2. After removal of 4 bases from V and 3 bases from J, the junction contained 5 bases not matched to a gene. The germline gives CDR1 MGHRA, CDR2 YSYEKL. This CDR3 is 17 amino acids long. Written as DNA, the CDR3 is TGCGCCAGCAGCCGTATAGGGACTAGCGGGGGGACAGATACGCAGTATTTT. It is translated as CASSRIGTSGGTDTQYF.

V is TRBV18 and J is TRBJ2-5, with 7 bases that match TRBD1. Germline V CDR1 and CDR2: KGHSH, LQKENI. The CDR3 runs to 15 residues. Trimming at V came to 5 bases and at J to 3 bases, leaving 9 bases not matched to a gene. The DNA for the CDR3 is TGTGCCAGCTCATCAACGGGACAGCCGGAAGAGACCCAGTACTTC. Its protein is CASSSTGQPEETQYF.

This clone appeared a single time. J is TRBJ2-2 and V is TRBV3-1 (or the pseudogene TRBV3-2); TRBD2 matches 11 bases. The V and J ends lost 4 bases and 7 bases, in that order; junction bases with no gene match: 2. This CDR3 is 14 amino acids long. Germline V gives CDR1 LGHDT, CDR2 YNNKEL (reference sequence). The CDR3, as DNA: TGTGCCAGCAGCCTAACTAGCGGGGGCGGGGAGCTGTTTTTT. Protein product: CASSLTSGGGELFF.

The V gene is TRBV3-1 (or the pseudogene TRBV3-2), the J gene TRBJ2-7; no firm D call. The CDR3 is 14 residues long. Germline V gene sequence: CDR1 LGHDT, CDR2 YNNKEL (reference sequence). V gave up 0 bases and J gave up 3 bases, with 9 bases separating them. In DNA, the CDR3 is TGTGCCAGCAGCCAAGAGGGCAGTAGCTACGAGCAGTACTTC. Translated, it gives CASSQEGSSYEQYF.

This clone was counted once. The genes are TRBV7-9 and TRBJ1-2; 7 bases align to TRBD1. The CDR3 length is 14 residues. V was pared by 6 bases and J by 3 bases, with 7 bases of the junction left unmatched. CDR1 and CDR2 from the germline V gene are SEHNR and FQNEAQ (reference sequence). CDR3 residues: CASSKTGIDYGYTF. CDR3 nucleotides: TGTGCCAGCAGTAAGACAGGGATCGACTATGGCTACACCTTC. Full variable domain (rest looked up from reference TRBV7-9 and TRBJ1-2): DTGVSQNPRHKITKRGQNVTFRCDPISEHNRLYWYRQTLGQGPEFLTYFQNEAQLEKSRLLSDRFSAERPKGSFSTLEIQRTEQGDSAMYLCASSKTGIDYGYTFGSGTRLTVV.

This clone was recorded only once. The rearrangement uses TRBV6-2 or TRBV6-3 and TRBJ2-1; D might be TRBD2 (5 bases). The V and J ends lost 1 base and 7 bases respectively, with 11 bases between them. The CDR3 covers 14 residues. Germline V gives CDR1 MNHEY, CDR2 SVGEGT. CDR3 sequence: CASSYFLATNEQFF. In DNA, the CDR3 is TGTGCCAGCAGTTACTTTCTAGCTACGAATGAGCAGTTCTTC.

The chain combines TRBV9 with TRBJ1-3, with unresolved D. Deletions cut 0 bases from V and 0 bases from J, with 4 bases between. Looked up from germline, CDR1 is SGDLS and CDR2 is YYNGEE. The CDR3 sequence is 14 residues long. CDR3 DNA: TGTGCCAGCAGCGTAGCTTTCTCTGGAAACACCATATATTTT. Translation gives CASSVAFSGNTIYF.

The chain carries TRBV24-1 and TRBJ1-2; a possible D gene is TRBD1 (6 bases). V lost 0 bases to trimming and J lost 6 bases, with 19 bases between them. Germline CDR1 KGHDR, CDR2 SFDVKD. The CDR3 contains 17 residues. CDR3 DNA: TGTGCCACCAGTGATTTGACTGAAGGGGGGGGCGCTCATGGCTACACCTTC. It yields the protein CATSDLTEGGGAHGYTF.

The rearrangement links TRBV10-3 to TRBJ2-7, with 10 bases lining up with TRBD1. The J segment lost 2 bases and the V segment lost 7 bases, leaving 5 bases of the junction unmatched. CDR1 and CDR2 (germline): ENHRY, SYGVKD. The CDR3 totals 14 residues. CDR3 bases: TGTGCCATCAAAGGACAGGGGGAGACCTACGAGCAGTACTTC. Its protein product is CAIKGQGETYEQYF.

The CDR3 sequence is CAWVSHGYTF. CDR3 coding DNA: TGTGCCTGGGTTAGTCATGGCTACACCTTC. This chain links TRBV30 with TRBJ1-2; D gene ambiguous. V was clipped by 5 bases and J by 6 bases, with 7 bases between them. This CDR3 contains 10 residues. From germline, CDR1 is GTSNPN and CDR2 SVGIG (reference sequence).

This clone was picked up a small number of times. The V call is TRBV5-1, the J call TRBJ2-5; the match to TRBD2 covers 7 bases. Germline V gene data show CDR1 as SGHRS and CDR2 as YFSETQ. Trimming removed 3 bases from V and 3 bases from J; junction bases left unmatched: 5. The CDR3 is made up of 14 amino acids. CDR3 region: CASSYQGGEETQYF. Here the CDR3 DNA reads TGCGCCAGCAGCTACCAGGGAGGGGAAGAGACCCAGTACTTC.

This clone is a singleton in its sample. V usage is TRBV7-9 and J usage is TRBJ2-1; D is unclear. The CDR3 has 13 residues. CDR1 is SEHNR and CDR2 is FQNEAQ in the germline V gene (reference sequence). The ends were cut back, 3 bases at V and 4 bases at J, with 7 bases in the middle. The CDR3 spells CASSLITYNEQFF. Written as DNA, the CDR3 is TGTGCCAGCAGCTTGATCACTTACAATGAGCAGTTCTTC.

The chain combines TRBV6-1 with TRBJ2-3, with TRBD2 identical over 13 bases. The CDR3 runs to 16 residues. The germline gives CDR1 MNHNS, CDR2 SASEGT. The V segment lost 1 base and the J segment 4 bases; nucleotides outside the gene matches: 2. For the CDR3, the DNA is TGTGCCAGCAGTGAAGGACTAGCGGGGGGCGCAGATACGCAGTATTTT. Its translation is CASSEGLAGGADTQYF.

The chain uses TRBV5-1 and TRBJ2-1; D gene ambiguous. The CDR3 loop spans 14 amino acids. Germline values: CDR1 SGHRS, CDR2 YFSETQ. Trimming removed 7 bases at V and 6 bases at J, with 17 bases between. The CDR3 sequence is CASFTRGPGNEQFF. The CDR3, as DNA: TGCGCCAGCTTCACTCGCGGTCCGGGCAATGAGCAGTTCTTC. Full variable domain (remainder filled in from reference TRBV5-1 and TRBJ2-1): KAGVTQTPRYLIKTRGQQVTLSCSPISGHRSVSWYQQTPGQGLQFLFEYFSETQRNKGNFPGRFSGRQFSNSRSEMNVSTLELGDSALYLCASFTRGPGNEQFFGPGTRLTVL.

V and J are TRBV7-2 and TRBJ2-3; TRBD1 is a possible D gene (6 bases). This CDR3 region has 15 residues. Looked up from germline, CDR1 is SGHTA and CDR2 is FQGNSA. V lost 5 bases and J 0 bases, leaving 12 bases between the germline ends. This CDR3 reads CASSRPGTSTDTQYF. The CDR3 nucleotides are TGTGCCAGCAGCCGTCCGGGGACAAGCACAGATACGCAGTATTTT.

This clone was detected a few times. This chain connects TRBV10-1 to TRBJ2-7, with D uncertain. Germline loops: CDR1 WNHNN, CDR2 SYGVQD (reference sequence). Trimming cost V 8 bases and J 4 bases, with 3 bases left between them. The length of the CDR3 is 9 residues. This CDR3 is CASVYEQYF. The CDR3 region has the DNA TGCGCCAGCGTATACGAGCAGTACTTC.

J is TRBJ1-2 and V is TRBV20-1; 9 bases align to TRBD1. The CDR3 contains 11 residues. The V and J ends lost 6 bases and 7 bases, in that order; junction bases with no gene match: 3. CDR1 is DFQATT, CDR2 SNEGSKA, per germline (reference sequence). The CDR3 DNA reads as TGCAGTGCGAGGGACAGGGCTGGCTACACCTTC. Translation: CSARDRAGYTF.

J is TRBJ1-1 and V is TRBV18; D gene unclear. This CDR3 comprises 14 residues. In germline, CDR1 is KGHSH, CDR2 LQKENI. Trimming removed 3 bases from V and 1 base from J, with 9 bases in between. The chain's CDR3 is CASSPDTQNTEAFF. In DNA form, the CDR3 reads TGTGCCAGCTCACCCGACACCCAGAACACTGAAGCTTTCTTT.

The chain recombines TRBV6-5 with TRBJ2-3, with D possibly being TRBD1 (5 bases). Trimming stripped 5 bases from V and 5 bases from J, with 5 bases between. Per germline, CDR1 MNHEY and CDR2 SVGAGI. The CDR3 has 11 amino acids. The CDR3 loop is CASSQGDTQYF. CDR3 nucleotide sequence: TGTGCCAGCAGTCAGGGAGATACGCAGTATTTT.

This clone was found a few times. J is TRBJ2-5 and V is TRBV7-2; 7 bases map to TRBD2. CDR1 is SGHTA, CDR2 FQGNSA, per germline. Losses at the gene ends were 1 base for V and 5 bases for J; bases not matched to a gene: 10. The CDR3 length is 16 residues. CDR3: CASSLEGSWGGETQYF. The CDR3, as DNA: TGTGCCAGCAGCTTAGAGGGGTCGTGGGGAGGGGAGACCCAGTACTTC. The variable domain in full, completed from reference TRBV7-2 and TRBJ2-5, reads GAGVSQSPSNKVTEKGKDVELRCDPISGHTALYWYRQSLGQGLEFLIYFQGNSAPDKSGLPSDRFSAERTGGSVSTLTIQRTQQEDSAVYLCASSLEGSWGGETQYFGPGTRLLVL.

The chain joins TRBV5-1 to TRBJ2-2; the match to TRBD1 covers 7 bases. CDR1 is SGHRS, CDR2 YFSETQ, per germline. V dropped 2 bases and J dropped 1; count of bases not matched to a gene: 5. CDR3 length: 16 amino acids. CDR3 bases: TGCGCCAGCAGCTTAAGGACAGGATTGAACACCGGGGAGCTGTTTTTT. This codes for CASSLRTGLNTGELFF.